The 18 T cell receptor beta chains below all came from one sample that was sequenced in a study of T cell changes during pregnancy in multiple sclerosis (dated by TCRdb to about 2019). Receptor amplification or capture employed the immunoSEQ multiplex PCR assay. The source is immuneACCESS, and TCRdb retained only in-frame sequences with V and J called. Part of the clones is not carried over; for the studies checked, unresolved V genes explain less than half of this, and the remainder is unexplained. The sample profile shows about 49,000 clones; roughly 94% of them were found once. Together, the top ten hold 5.5% to 7.5% of the sample. Sequences were derived from CD8+ T cells from peripheral blood mononuclear cells, sampled in the first trimester of pregnancy. The source of these receptors is a female donor with multiple sclerosis, enrolled in a pregnancy study.

This clone was counted once. V and J are TRBV6-5 and TRBJ2-1; 7 nucleotides agree with TRBD2. This CDR3 comprises 15 residues. CDR1 MNHEY and CDR2 SVGAGI come from the germline V gene. V shed 2 bases, J shed 7 bases, and the junction held 8 bases outside the gene matches. As DNA, the CDR3 is TGTGCCAGCAGTTACGGAGCGGGACCTAAAAATGAGCAGTTCTTC. This sequence encodes CASSYGAGPKNEQFF.

This sequence joins TRBV13 and TRBJ2-7; 7 bases map to TRBD2. Germline V gene sequence: CDR1 PRHDT, CDR2 FYEKMQ (reference sequence). The CDR3 covers 14 residues. Trimming at V came to 7 bases and at J to 6 bases, leaving 12 bases not matched to a gene. The CDR3 DNA sequence: TGTGCCAGCACCCACGGCGGGAGAAGCGGCGAGCAGTACTTC. This codes for CASTHGGRSGEQYF.

The chain joins TRBV5-5 to TRBJ2-7, with 7 bases matching TRBD1. V was pared by 0 bases and J by 0 bases, with 3 bases of the junction left unmatched. Germline V gene lookup returns CDR1 SGHKS and CDR2 YYEKEE (reference sequence). The CDR3 consists of 15 residues. The CDR3 reads CASSLGQGSSYEQYF. Written as DNA, the CDR3 is TGTGCCAGCAGCTTGGGACAGGGCAGCTCCTACGAGCAGTACTTC.

The V gene is TRBV2, the J gene TRBJ2-7; 8 bases align to TRBD1. J was trimmed by 5 bases and V by 0 bases; bases with no gene match: 9. Germline V gene data show CDR1 as SNHLY and CDR2 as FYNNEI. The CDR3 totals 16 residues. The CDR3 region is CASSEAGQGARDEQYF. The CDR3 bases are TGTGCCAGCAGTGAAGCGGGGCAGGGGGCGCGAGACGAGCAGTACTTC.

The chain combines TRBV27 with TRBJ2-7; D is possibly TRBD1 (6 bases). The CDR3 is 13 amino acids. Germline assignment: CDR1 MNHEY and CDR2 SMNVEV (reference sequence). V was trimmed by 5 bases and J by 1 base, leaving 9 bases between them. The CDR3 here is CASSPGQSYEQYF. The CDR3 DNA sequence: TGTGCCAGCAGTCCCGGACAGTCCTACGAGCAGTACTTC.

The rearrangement links TRBV27 to TRBJ1-4; D is unresolved. Germline lookup yields CDR1 MNHEY and CDR2 SMNVEV (reference sequence). The CDR3 totals 14 residues. The ends were cut back, 6 bases at V and 7 bases at J, with 15 bases in the middle. DNA for the CDR3: TGTGCCAGCAGAAGAGGCACCACGGGTGAAAAACTGTTTTTT. Translation gives CASRRGTTGEKLFF.

The chain uses TRBV29-1 and TRBJ2-7; TRBD1 agrees at 10 bases. Germline V gives CDR1 SQVTM, CDR2 ANQGSEA. The V gene end was trimmed by 6 bases and the J gene end by 6 bases; junction bases not matched to a gene: 14. The CDR3 runs to 15 residues. CDR3 bases: TGCAGCGTCGTTCCCCTACGACAGGGGGCGTTCGAGCAGTACTTC. Its protein is CSVVPLRQGAFEQYF.

V and J are TRBV19 and TRBJ2-2; D gene ambiguous. Germline V gene lookup returns CDR1 LNHDA and CDR2 SQIVND (reference sequence). The CDR3 contains 14 residues. V was pared by 3 bases and J by 1 base, with 6 bases between. CDR3 in amino acids: CASSIGLNTGELFF. CDR3 nucleotides: TGTGCCAGTAGTATTGGGCTGAACACCGGGGAGCTGTTTTTT.

This clone is a singleton in its sample. The J gene is TRBJ2-1, the V gene TRBV7-9; 11 bases fit TRBD1. V lost 5 bases to trimming and J lost 9 bases; unmatched junction nucleotides: 9. CDR3 length: 15 amino acids. Germline loops: CDR1 SEHNR, CDR2 FQNEAQ (reference sequence). CDR3 residues: CASSPGQGAFPEQFF. In DNA form, the CDR3 reads TGTGCCAGCAGCCCCGGACAGGGGGCCTTTCCTGAGCAGTTCTTC.

This chain joins TRBV19 and TRBJ1-2, with 7 bases that match TRBD1. Germline CDR1 LNHDA, CDR2 SQIVND (reference sequence). This CDR3 contains 14 residues. Germline trimming cut 3 bases from V and 8 bases from J; bases unmatched to any gene: 9. For the CDR3, the DNA is TGTGCCAGTAGTATCGCTTCCGGGACAGAAGGCTACACCTTC. Its translation: CASSIASGTEGYTF. Using reference TRBV19 and TRBJ1-2 for the parts outside the CDR3, the full variable domain is DGGITQSPKYLFRKEGQNVTLSCEQNLNHDAMYWYRQDPGQGLRLIYYSQIVNDFQKGDIAEGYSVSREKKESFPLTVTSAQKNPTAFYLCASSIASGTEGYTFGSGTRLTVV.

The chain recombines TRBV5-4 with TRBJ1-2, with D hard to call. V dropped 7 bases and J dropped 4 bases, with 11 bases sitting between them. CDR3 length: 12 residues. In germline, CDR1 is SGHNT, CDR2 YYREEE (reference sequence). The CDR3 coding sequence is TGTGCCAGCGCCGCAGGCGCCTATGGCTACACCTTC. This encodes CASAAGAYGYTF. Filled out from reference TRBV5-4 and TRBJ1-2, the complete variable domain reads ETGVTQSPTHLIKTRGQQVTLRCSSQSGHNTVSWYQQALGQGPQFIFQYYREEENGRGNFPPRFSGLQFPNYSSELNVNALELDDSALYLCASAAGAYGYTFGSGTRLTVV.

The chain is built from TRBV11-2 and TRBJ2-7, with TRBD2 matching 12 bases. Germline values: CDR1 SGHAT, CDR2 FQNNGV. The V and J ends lost 1 base and 3 bases, in that order; junction bases with no gene match: 4. The CDR3 is 16 residues long. The CDR3 loop is CASSLAPTSGGYEQYF. CDR3 nucleotides: TGTGCCAGCAGCTTAGCCCCGACTAGCGGGGGCTACGAGCAGTACTTC.

J is TRBJ1-2 and V is TRBV10-2, with TRBD1 matching 7 bases. With V trimmed by 11 bases and J by 4 bases, 10 bases remained unmatched. Germline V CDR1 and CDR2: WSHSY, SAAADI. The CDR3 extends over 13 amino acids. The CDR3 DNA follows: TGCGCCTACCGGGACAGTCAAATCTATGGCTACACCTTC. This translates into CAYRDSQIYGYTF.

The gene calls are TRBV7-8 and TRBJ2-3, with D possibly TRBD1 on 5 matching bases. This CDR3 has 15 amino acids. Per the germline V gene, CDR1 is SGHVS and CDR2 is FQNEAQ. V was clipped by 8 bases and J by 2 bases, with 17 bases between them. The CDR3 protein is CASYPPQAYTDTQYF. CDR3 nucleotide sequence: TGTGCCAGCTACCCCCCACAGGCCTACACAGATACGCAGTATTTT.

In this sample, this clone turned up once. This rearrangement joins TRBV13 to TRBJ2-1; 12 bases are a match to TRBD2. Germline loops: CDR1 PRHDT, CDR2 FYEKMQ (reference sequence). CDR3 length: 16 amino acids. Trimming took 5 bases from V and 5 from J; bases not matched to a gene: 7. The CDR3 reads CASSATLAGGNNEQFF. The CDR3 nucleotides are TGTGCCAGCAGCGCCACACTAGCGGGAGGAAACAATGAGCAGTTCTTC.

CDR3 in amino acids: CASSLDRGLAFF. DNA for the CDR3: TGTGCCAGCAGCTTAGACAGGGGGCTGGCTTTCTTT. The rearrangement links TRBV7-9 to TRBJ1-1; 9 nucleotides match TRBD1. With 1 base clipped from V and 11 bases from J, the junction kept 2 bases outside the gene matches. The CDR3 covers 12 residues. Germline V CDR1 and CDR2: SEHNR, FQNEAQ (reference sequence). The full variable domain, rest sourced from reference TRBV7-9 and TRBJ1-1, is DTGVSQNPRHKITKRGQNVTFRCDPISEHNRLYWYRQTLGQGPEFLTYFQNEAQLEKSRLLSDRFSAERPKGSFSTLEIQRTEQGDSAMYLCASSLDRGLAFFGQGTRLTVV.

The rearrangement links TRBV2 to TRBJ2-3; the match to TRBD2 covers 8 bases. V shed 8 bases and J 2 bases; nucleotides not matched to a gene: 15. The CDR3 extends over 17 amino acids. Per the germline V gene, CDR1 is SNHLY and CDR2 is FYNNEI. CDR3 sequence: CASLGLERERPTDTQYF. The DNA of the CDR3 is TGTGCCAGCTTAGGGCTAGAGCGGGAGCGACCCACAGATACGCAGTATTTT. The full variable domain, rest sourced from reference TRBV2 and TRBJ2-3, is EPEVTQTPSHQVTQMGQEVILRCVPISNHLYFYWYRQILGQKVEFLVSFYNNEISEKSEIFDDQFSVERPDGSNFTLKIRSTKLEDSAMYFCASLGLERERPTDTQYFGPGTRLTVL.

This clone has just one count. The rearrangement links TRBV13 to TRBJ2-1; 9 bases align to TRBD2. After removal of 4 bases from V and 9 bases from J, the junction contained 7 bases not matched to a gene. Germline CDR1 is PRHDT and CDR2 is FYEKMQ (reference sequence). There are 14 residues in the CDR3. The CDR3 region is CASSWGTSYGEQFF. CDR3 DNA: TGTGCCAGCAGCTGGGGGACTAGCTACGGTGAGCAGTTCTTC.